What follows are 13 T cell receptor beta chains derived from one specimen sequenced in a study of T cell responses to AZD1222 COVID-19 vaccine. Sequenced by immunoSEQ multiplex PCR; TCRdb stores in-frame clones only, minus some. The sample carries more than 150,000 clones, about nine tenths recorded once. This material consisted of peripheral blood, taken on day 0 of AZD1222 vaccination. The receptors come from an adult in good health.

This rearrangement joins TRBV5-1 to TRBJ1-6; D may be TRBD1 (5 bases). The ends were cut back, 0 bases at V and 6 bases at J, with 10 bases in the middle. This CDR3 comprises 15 residues. Germline V gene data show CDR1 as SGHRS and CDR2 as YFSETQ. The CDR3 sequence is CASSLGDARNSPLHF. For the CDR3, the DNA is TGCGCCAGCAGCTTGGGGGACGCCCGTAATTCACCCCTCCACTTT.

The chain is built from TRBV19 and TRBJ1-2; 7 nucleotides align to TRBD1. CDR1 and CDR2 (germline): LNHDA, SQIVND (reference sequence). The junction had 6 bases not matched to a gene; V was cut back by 2 bases and J by 3 bases. The CDR3 consists of 15 residues. The CDR3 loop is CASSIFDRDDYGYTF. The CDR3 nucleotides read TGTGCCAGTAGTATATTTGACAGGGACGACTATGGCTACACCTTC.

This clone was recorded only once. The rearrangement uses TRBV7-9 and TRBJ1-3; no definite D call. The CDR3 covers 16 residues. Deletions cut 0 bases from V and 0 bases from J, with 9 bases between. The germline gives CDR1 SEHNR, CDR2 FQNEAQ (reference sequence). The CDR3 DNA reads as TGTGCCAGCAGCTTAGCGACCCGTATCTCTGGAAACACCATATATTTT. It yields the protein CASSLATRISGNTIYF.

V gene TRBV5-1 combines with J gene TRBJ1-5; D unclear. The V gene lost 4 bases and the J gene lost 6 bases, with 14 bases spanning the gap. CDR3 length: 14 residues. Germline loops: CDR1 SGHRS, CDR2 YFSETQ. The CDR3 DNA follows: TGCGCCAGCAGCCTGGAGGCGTTCGGTCAGCCCCAGCATTTT. Protein product: CASSLEAFGQPQHF.

This rearrangement joins TRBV6-4 to TRBJ2-3, with 9 bases that match TRBD2. CDR1 and CDR2 (germline): MRHNA, SNTAGT. The CDR3 covers 15 residues. V shed 4 bases, J shed 7 bases, and the junction held 9 bases outside the gene matches. CDR3 bases: TGTGCCAGCAGTGTCGCGACTAGCGGAGACAATACGCAGTATTTT. Residues: CASSVATSGDNTQYF.

This chain joins TRBV20-1 and TRBJ1-6; unclear D gene. The germline gives CDR1 DFQATT, CDR2 SNEGSKA (reference sequence). Trimming took off 5 bases at V and 11 bases at J, with 10 bases between the two ends. The CDR3 contains 11 residues. Here the CDR3 reads CSAEAIAPLHF. CDR3 DNA: TGCAGTGCTGAGGCTATTGCACCCCTCCACTTT.

The gene calls are TRBV27 and TRBJ2-7; 11 bases line up with TRBD1. V lost 3 bases, J lost 2 bases, and 9 bases stayed unmatched. The CDR3 has 17 amino acids. The germline V gene has CDR1 MNHEY and CDR2 SMNVEV (reference sequence). The CDR3 nucleotides are TGTGCCAGCAGTTTCATCAAGGGACAGGGGGTCGCCTACGAGCAGTACTTC. Its protein is CASSFIKGQGVAYEQYF.

The chain carries TRBV24-1 and TRBJ2-3; D is possibly TRBD1 or TRBD2 (5 bases each). Looked up from germline, CDR1 is KGHDR and CDR2 is SFDVKD. The CDR3 consists of 14 residues. V lost 9 bases and J lost 0, with 12 bases in between. As DNA, the CDR3 is TGTGCCACCCGAGGGACCTTTAGCACAGATACGCAGTATTTT. This encodes CATRGTFSTDTQYF.

This chain joins TRBV19 and TRBJ1-5; tentatively, D is TRBD1 (5 bases). This CDR3 is built from 15 residues. V shed 3 bases and J shed 0 bases, with 9 bases lying between them. CDR1 LNHDA and CDR2 SQIVND come from the germline V gene (reference sequence). The CDR3 DNA follows: TGTGCCAGTAGTATGGGGCAGGATAGCAATCAGCCCCAGCATTTT. It translates to CASSMGQDSNQPQHF.

The chain recombines TRBV4-3 with TRBJ1-2; D not resolved. The CDR3 totals 14 residues. V was trimmed by 1 base and J by 3 bases, leaving 9 bases between them. From germline, CDR1 is LGHNA and CDR2 YSLEER. The CDR3 is CASSQGRDDYGYTF. The CDR3 DNA sequence: TGCGCCAGCAGCCAAGGAAGGGATGACTATGGCTACACCTTC.

This chain links TRBV9 with TRBJ1-2; D unresolved. Trimming left V 4 bases short and J 4 bases short, with 14 bases between. Germline V CDR1 and CDR2: SGDLS, YYNGEE. This CDR3 has 14 amino acids. This chain's CDR3 is CASSNDPNSYGYTF. Written as DNA, the CDR3 is TGTGCCAGCAGCAACGACCCAAACAGCTATGGCTACACCTTC.

CDR3 in DNA: TGTGCCAGCAGCTACCGGGAACTCTATAATTCACCCCTCCACTTT. This sequence encodes CASSYRELYNSPLHF. The chain links TRBV7-2 to TRBJ1-6; D is uncertain. CDR1 SGHTA and CDR2 FQGNSA come from the germline V gene. CDR3 length equals 15 residues. The V gene lost 4 bases and the J gene lost 3 bases, with 10 bases spanning the gap. Variable domain in full (rest from reference TRBV7-2 and TRBJ1-6): GAGVSQSPSNKVTEKGKDVELRCDPISGHTALYWYRQSLGQGLEFLIYFQGNSAPDKSGLPSDRFSAERTGGSVSTLTIQRTQQEDSAVYLCASSYRELYNSPLHFGNGTRLTVT.

The chain couples TRBV6-2 or TRBV6-3 to TRBJ1-1, with D tentatively TRBD1 (6 bases). CDR3 length: 16 residues. Trimming stripped 4 bases from V and 4 bases from J, with 19 bases between. The germline CDR1 and CDR2 sequences are MNHEY and SVGEGT. This chain's CDR3 is CASSSPTGFQGTEAFF. CDR3 DNA sequence: TGTGCCAGCAGTTCACCTACAGGGTTCCAGGGCACTGAAGCTTTCTTT.